Following are 20 T cell receptor delta chains from one sample sequenced in a study of gamma-delta T cells after stem cell transplantation. TCRdb ran CATT on the RT-PCR reads. This sample carries some 590 delta-chain clones, over 8% of them seen once, and the ten largest clones take 50% to 70%. The sequenced sample consisted of gamma-delta T cells. These TCRs come from a human donor. It is not recorded whose cells these are; they may come from a transplant donor.

Details on this clone: This sequence may be a read error, since a much larger clone differs from it by one base. The chain employs TRDV1 and TRDJ1; the match to TRDD3 covers 9 bases. In the absence of a J gene in TCRdb, the DNA was matched to germline to assign it here. This CDR3 is built from 25 residues. The V gene's germline CDR1 is TSWWSYY and CDR2 QGS. V dropped 4 bases and J dropped 0; count of bases not matched to a gene: 33. CDR3 coding DNA: TGTGCTCTTGGGGGAAGCTCCTTACCTTTCCTTGGGGGATATGTGGGACTCATGTACACCGATAAACTCATCTTT. Its protein product is CALGGSSLPFLGGYVGLMYTDKLIF.

This sequence joins TRDV1 and TRDJ1; 10 positions agree with TRDD3. TCRdb leaves out the J gene; it was filled in here by matching the DNA to germline. From germline, CDR1 is TSWWSYY and CDR2 QGS. The CDR3 has 22 amino acids. Trimming at V came to 5 bases and at J to 0 bases, leaving 24 bases not matched to a gene. In DNA form, the CDR3 reads TGTGCTCTTGGGTCCTCTCCCTTCCGACCAAGAACTGGGGGATCATACACCGATAAACTCATCTTT. It specifies CALGSSPFRPRTGGSYTDKLIF.

V gene assignment gives TRDV3, but the J gene was left uncalled; the D call in the table, TRDD3, was not verified against the DNA. The CDR3 extends over 22 amino acids. CDR1 and CDR2 (germline): TVYSNPD, GDNSRS (reference sequence). The CDR3 sequence: CAFSSKRLPTNWAKLYTDKLTF. CDR3 sequence (DNA): TGTGCCTTTTCCTCTAAACGCCTTCCCACCAACTGGGCCAAATTGTACACCGATAAACTCACCTTT.

This clone has a handful of counts. A far larger clone is one nucleotide away, so this likely arose from a read error. V usage is TRDV2 and J usage is TRDJ1, with TRDD3 identical over 10 bases. The J gene, absent from TCRdb, was called here by matching the DNA to germline. Germline V gene sequence: CDR1 GEAIGNYY, CDR2 EKD. Trimming removed 3 bases from V and 2 bases from J; junction bases left unmatched: 8. This CDR3 contains 16 residues. Written as DNA, the CDR3 is TGTGCCTGTGACGCATTACGGGGGGATACGACCGATAAACTCATCTTT. It yields the protein CACDALRGDTTDKLIF.

This clone was recorded a few times. A far larger clone differs by one base, so this is likely a read error. This specimen includes other DNA sequences encoding the same CDR3. The chain is built from TRDV2 and TRDJ1, with TRDD3 identical over 8 bases. Germline assignment: CDR1 GEAIGNYY and CDR2 EKD. This CDR3 has 19 residues. This CDR3 reads CACDTVSLGDRLPTDKLIF. The DNA of the CDR3 is TGTGCCTGTGACACCGTTTCCTTGGGGGATCGATTACCCACCGATAAACTCATCTTC.

Points on this clone: The DNA is omitted, as the CDR3 cannot be located on it reliably, and the CDR3 follows TCRdb's listing. The chain's CDR3 is CSVLLCSKRDLPAIYWGITLTARLFF. This chain uses TRAV29/DV5 with TRDJ2; the D call in the table, TRDD3, was not verified against the DNA. The length of the CDR3 is 26 amino acids, counting both ends. Looked up from germline, CDR1 is NSMFDY and CDR2 is ISSIKDK.

Remarks on this clone: This may stem from a read error, because a much larger clone lies one nucleotide away. Additional DNA sequences in this sample encode the identical CDR3. No J gene call was made, and the V gene is TRDV2; the table's D call of TRDD3 was not tested on the DNA. Germline CDR1 GEAIGNYY, CDR2 EKD. This CDR3 comprises 16 residues. In DNA, the CDR3 is TGTGCCTGTGACACAGTTGGGGGGGATACGCGGGTACAGCTCATCTTT. Residues: CACDTVGGDTRVQLIF.

The chain employs TRDV2 and TRDJ1; 7 bases agree with TRDD3. Germline matching of the DNA provided the J gene here, since TCRdb leaves it blank. CDR3 length equals 14 residues. In germline, CDR1 is GEAIGNYY, CDR2 EKD. Trimming at V came to 0 bases and at J to 3 bases, leaving 3 bases not matched to a gene. The CDR3 DNA reads as TGTGCCTGTGACACCGCTGGGGGGCCCGATAAACTCATCTTT. Its translation is CACDTAGGPDKLIF.

This clone was observed a few times. A much larger clone lies a single base off, so this may be a read error. It is unclear where the CDR3 begins or ends on the DNA, so no DNA is shown, and the CDR3 is as TCRdb lists it. This chain connects TRDV2 to TRDJ1; TRDD3 is taken as the D call from the table, unchecked against the DNA. Germline V gene data show CDR1 as GEAIGNYY and CDR2 as EKD. The CDR3 spans 18 residues, counting both ends. CDR3 loop: CACDTVAGGTHRGDKLIF.

As to this clone: A read error may explain this, as a much larger clone is one base away. The DNA is omitted, as the CDR3 cannot be located on it reliably, and the CDR3 follows TCRdb's listing. This chain joins TRDV2 and TRDJ1; no DNA check was done on the table's D call, TRDD3. Per the germline V gene, CDR1 is GEAIGNYY and CDR2 is EKD. The CDR3 has 19 amino acids, counting both end residues. The CDR3 sequence is CACNDVGRFGTGGLDKLIF.

This clone was detected a few times. The chain recombines TRDV3 with TRDJ1; no definite D call. CDR1 and CDR2 from the germline V gene are TVYSNPD and GDNSRS (reference sequence). V dropped 2 bases and J dropped 0 bases, with 25 bases sitting between them. The length of the CDR3 is 18 residues. The CDR3 reads CAFPSPVNAWCDTDKLIF. The CDR3 coding sequence is TGTGCCTTTCCCTCCCCTGTCAATGCCTGGTGTGACACCGATAAACTCATCTTT.

This clone was observed a handful of times. It is likely a read error: a sequence one base away is far more abundant. The same CDR3 can be traced to other DNA sequences in this sample. The chain links TRDV1 to TRDJ2, with 8 bases identical to TRDD3. The CDR3 totals 14 residues. CDR1 is TSWWSYY and CDR2 is QGS in the germline V gene. In DNA, the CDR3 is TGTGCCCTTGGCCGGGGGATAGGAGTAGCACAACTCTTCTTT. Translated: CALGRGIGVAQLFF.

V and J are TRDV2 and TRDJ1, with 9 bases that match TRDD3. The J gene, missing from TCRdb, was assigned here through DNA to germline matching. With V trimmed by 3 bases and J by 3 bases, 22 bases remained unmatched. CDR3 length: 20 amino acids. CDR1 GEAIGNYY and CDR2 EKD come from the germline V gene. The CDR3: CACDPISTPIRGDTADKLIF. The CDR3 coding sequence is TGTGCCTGTGACCCCATCTCCACTCCCATACGGGGGGATACAGCCGATAAACTCATCTTT.

This clone rates as large. The CDR3 DNA reads as TGTGCCTGTGACACCGTACATACTGGGGGATACGCGGCCACCGATAAACTCATCTTT. Encoded protein: CACDTVHTGGYAATDKLIF. The chain joins TRDV2 to TRDJ1, with TRDD3 matching over 13 bases. This CDR3 has 19 amino acids. The junction had 10 bases not matched to a gene; V was cut back by 0 bases and J by 1 base. Germline V gene lookup returns CDR1 GEAIGNYY and CDR2 EKD.

This clone is classed as large. Other DNA sequences in the sample encode the same CDR3. The chain uses TRDV2 and TRDJ1, with 8 bases identical to TRDD3. The ends lost 3 bases at V and 0 bases at J; junction bases unmatched: 11. Germline assignment: CDR1 GEAIGNYY and CDR2 EKD. The CDR3 has 17 amino acids. CDR3 sequence: CACDPLGGGSYTDKLIF. In DNA, the CDR3 is TGTGCCTGTGACCCCCTTGGTGGGGGATCATACACCGATAAACTCATCTTT.

This clone has a handful of counts. It is likely a read error: a sequence one base away is far more abundant. The rearrangement links TRDV2 to TRDJ1, with D tentatively TRDD2 (5 bases). Trimming shortened V by 0 bases and J by 4 bases, and 32 bases separated the two germline ends. CDR1 is GEAIGNYY and CDR2 is EKD in the germline V gene. This CDR3 contains 21 residues. The CDR3 nucleotides are TGTGCCTGTGACACCGTGCCTGAGGGAACTTCCCTCTACCCGGGAGTCGATAAACTCATCTTT. It yields the protein CACDTVPEGTSLYPGVDKLIF.

The J segment is TRDJ1; no V gene was assigned; no check of the table's D call, TRDD3, against the DNA was made. CDR3 length: 19 amino acids. The CDR3 DNA follows: TGTGCCTGTGACCCCTTGAAGTATCCTGTGGATTTCCCCACCGATAACATCATCTTT. It yields the protein CACDPLKYPVDFPTDNIIF.

Comment on this clone: This clone may be a read error of a much larger clone one base away. The rearrangement links TRDV2 to TRDJ1, with TRDD3 identical over 12 bases. Looked up from germline, CDR1 is GEAIGNYY and CDR2 is EKD. This CDR3 spans 20 amino acids. CDR3 loop: CACDLISTPILGDTADRLIF. CDR3 in DNA: TGTGCCTGTGACCTCATCTCCACTCCCATACTGGGGGATACAGCCGATAGACTCATCTTT.

Note on this clone: With only one base between it and a far larger clone, this is likely a read error. Other DNA sequences of this sample code for an identical CDR3. The V call is TRDV2, the J call TRDJ1, with a weak D call TRDD3 (5 bases). Germline V gene lookup returns CDR1 GEAIGNYY and CDR2 EKD. The CDR3 consists of 18 residues. The CDR3 is CACEPMTNTGISTDKLIF. The CDR3 DNA reads as TGTGCCTGTGAGCCTATGACCAATACAGGGATCAGCACCGATAAACTCATCTTC.

On this clone itself: The germline gene is not matched at one end of the junction; a read error may be the cause. The chain combines TRDV2 with TRDJ3; no definite D call. The CDR3 extends over 21 amino acids. CDR1 is GEAIGNYY and CDR2 is EKD in the germline V gene. The CDR3 DNA sequence: TGTGCCTGTGACACTCTCCAAGTCCTGGTGGAAGACTCCTGTGACACCCGACAGATGTTTTTC. It translates to CACDTLQVLVEDSCDTRQMFF.